These 5 T cell receptor beta chains share one sample of origin, sequenced in a study of a mutant IDH1 vaccine in newly diagnosed glioma. No cognate antigen is known for these TCRs. Time point given: week 11, during vaccination. All doses held 300 ug of mutant IDH1 20-mer peptide, with topical imiquimod. The protocol was immunoSEQ multiplex PCR, while the TCRdb copy is restricted to in-frame clones and leaves out a portion. The sample records 100,000 to 150,000 clones, about four fifths being singletons. Sequencing used PBMCs, obtained from a glioma patient whose treatment included an IDH1 peptide vaccine. These receptors originate from a man between 35 and 55 years old with glioma.

The chain joins TRBV11-1 to TRBJ1-1; no clear D. Germline assignment: CDR1 SGHAT and CDR2 FQDESV (reference sequence). The CDR3 contains 14 residues. Between the trimmed V and J ends, which lost 2 bases and 2 bases, there was a span of 9 bases. CDR3 protein: CASSLNGHNTEAFF. The CDR3 DNA reads as TGTGCCAGCAGCTTAAACGGGCACAACACTGAAGCTTTCTTT.

The V and J genes are TRBV5-6 and TRBJ1-2, with D perhaps matching TRBD1 (5 bases). The V end was cut by 4 bases, the J end by 1 base, with 17 bases between. The germline CDR1 and CDR2 sequences are SGHDT and YYEEEE. This CDR3 comprises 16 residues. CDR3: CASSPGLRGNNYGYTF. CDR3 DNA: TGTGCCAGCAGCCCCGGATTGAGGGGAAATAACTATGGCTACACCTTC. Full variable domain (outside the CDR3, taken from reference TRBV5-6 and TRBJ1-2): DAGVTQSPTHLIKTRGQQVTLRCSPKSGHDTVSWYQQALGQGPQFIFQYYEEEERQRGNFPDRFSGHQFPNYSSELNVNALLLGDSALYLCASSPGLRGNNYGYTFGSGTRLTVV.

A remark on this clone: One end of the junction does not line up with germline, which may come from a read error. The chain uses TRBV7-7 and TRBJ2-5, with TRBD1 matching 10 bases. The CDR3 sequence is 15 residues long. Germline V gene data show CDR1 as SSHAT and CDR2 as FNYEAQ (reference sequence). The CDR3 is CASSLGDRGQETQYF. The DNA for the CDR3 is TGTGCTAGCAGCTTGGGGGACAGGGGCCAAGAGACCCAGTACTTC.

This chain joins TRBV5-1 and TRBJ2-2; 8 nucleotides match TRBD2. The CDR3 is 18 residues long. Losses at the gene ends were 2 bases for V and 0 bases for J; bases not matched to a gene: 9. Germline loops: CDR1 SGHRS, CDR2 YFSETQ. In DNA, the CDR3 is TGCGCCAGCAGCTTTCGGGCTAGCGGGTATGCGAACACCGGGGAGCTGTTTTTT. It translates to CASSFRASGYANTGELFF.

This chain joins TRBV5-5 and TRBJ2-3, with 9 bases lining up with TRBD1. Germline V lookup: CDR1 SGHKS, CDR2 YYEKEE (reference sequence). CDR3 size: 15 residues. The trim removed 5 bases at V and 4 bases at J, leaving 8 bases unmatched. In DNA, the CDR3 is TGTGCCAGCAGACTAGGACAGGGGTTGCCAGATACGCAGTATTTT. Protein product: CASRLGQGLPDTQYF.